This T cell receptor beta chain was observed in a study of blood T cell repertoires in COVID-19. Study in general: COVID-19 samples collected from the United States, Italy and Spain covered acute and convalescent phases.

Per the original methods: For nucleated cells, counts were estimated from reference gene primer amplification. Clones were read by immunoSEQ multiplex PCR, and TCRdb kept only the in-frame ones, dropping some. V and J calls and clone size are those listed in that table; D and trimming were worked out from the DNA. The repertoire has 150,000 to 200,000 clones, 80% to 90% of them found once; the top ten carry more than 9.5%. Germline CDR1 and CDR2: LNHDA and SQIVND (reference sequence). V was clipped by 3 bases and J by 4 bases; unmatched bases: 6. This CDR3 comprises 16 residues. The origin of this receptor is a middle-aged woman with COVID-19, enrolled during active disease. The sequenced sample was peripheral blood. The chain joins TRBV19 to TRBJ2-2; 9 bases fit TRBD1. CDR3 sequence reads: CASSIVPGQGTGELFF. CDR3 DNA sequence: TGTGCCAGTAGTATCGTCCCGGGACAGGGCACCGGGGAGCTGTTTTTT.